This T cell receptor (beta chain) was retrieved from a study of T cells after yellow fever vaccination. Whole-study findings and limits: Clonotypes shared by both compartments, CD4 and CD8, made up a small share. In post-booster samples, most primary-vaccination clones reappeared (about 96% CD4, about 91% CD8). Sorted repertoires could include abundant contaminating clonotypes from bulk cells.

This clonotype has only a few counts. Its target is unknown. UMIs and a universal primer site were added when TCR cDNA was made by 5'RACE template switching. TCRdb called the 5' RACE reads again in MiXCR, with one record for every CDR3 protein. Here the sample spans hundreds of thousands of distinct CDR3 sequences, approximately 13% being singletons. Sequencing used CD4+ T cells sorted from PBMCs, obtained 15 days after the yellow fever booster vaccination. This sequence was found in a man younger than 35 who received the YFV17D yellow fever vaccine.

The CDR3 reads CASSSGLRGRETQYF. The CDR3 nucleotides read TGTGCCAGCAGCTCGGGTTTAAGGGGACGGGAGACCCAGTACTTC. The chain joins TRBV7-2 to TRBJ2-5; D may match TRBD1 or TRBD2 (5 bases each). V shed 4 bases and J shed 5 bases, with 17 bases lying between them. The CDR3 runs 15 residues. Germline CDR1 SGHTA, CDR2 FQGNSA.